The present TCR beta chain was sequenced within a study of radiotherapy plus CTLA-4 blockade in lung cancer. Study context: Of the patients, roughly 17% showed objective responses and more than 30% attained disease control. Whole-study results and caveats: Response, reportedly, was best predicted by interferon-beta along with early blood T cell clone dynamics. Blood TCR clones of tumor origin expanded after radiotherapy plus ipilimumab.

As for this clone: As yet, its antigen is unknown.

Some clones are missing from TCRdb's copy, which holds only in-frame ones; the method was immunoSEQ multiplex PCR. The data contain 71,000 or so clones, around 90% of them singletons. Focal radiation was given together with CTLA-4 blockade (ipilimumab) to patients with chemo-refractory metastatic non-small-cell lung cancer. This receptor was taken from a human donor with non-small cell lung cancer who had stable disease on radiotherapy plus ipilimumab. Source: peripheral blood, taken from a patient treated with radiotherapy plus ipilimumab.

The CDR3 reads CASSLAGAEGETQYF. Here the CDR3 DNA reads TGTGCCAGCAGCTTGGCGGGGGCCGAGGGAGAGACCCAGTACTTC. V gene TRBV11-2 combines with J gene TRBJ2-5; tentative D call: TRBD2 (7 bases). The CDR3 totals 15 residues. Germline V lookup: CDR1 SGHAT, CDR2 FQNNGV. V lost 3 bases to trimming and J lost 4 bases, with 15 bases between them.